The 5 T cell receptor beta chains listed next were all sequenced from one sample in a study of CD8+ T cells in alopecia areata (dated by TCRdb to 2017 to 2018). The library was produced with the immunoSEQ multiplex PCR assay. For TCR sequencing, RNA was extracted from every sample and reverse transcribed into cDNA to serve as template. In its TCRdb copy, this immuneACCESS table keeps in-frame sequences only and misses some clones. Where compared with another copy, unresolved V genes explain less than half of these, and the others have no known cause. Recorded for this sample are some 110,000 clones; 35% to 45% of them occurred a single time. Of the sample, over 3% is held by the ten largest clones. Sequenced sample: CD4+ T cells sorted from blood. The receptor source for this set is a human donor with alopecia areata.

This clone was counted only a few times. The CDR3 coding sequence is TGCAGCGTTACACTGGGAGCGGGGATAGAGACCCAGTACTTC. Protein sequence: CSVTLGAGIETQYF. The V gene is TRBV29-1, the J gene TRBJ2-5, with TRBD2 matching 7 bases. CDR1 and CDR2 from the germline V gene are SQVTM and ANQGSEA. V lost 5 bases to trimming and J lost 4 bases; unmatched junction nucleotides: 10. This CDR3 region has 14 residues.

The CDR3 sequence is CASSYTGGRNSPLHF. CDR3 DNA: TGTGCCAGCAGTTACACAGGGGGACGGAATTCACCCCTCCACTTT. The J gene is TRBJ1-6, the V gene TRBV6-5, with TRBD1 matching 8 bases. J gave up 7 bases and V 2 bases, and 4 bases lay outside the gene matches. The CDR3 has 15 residues. In germline, CDR1 is MNHEY, CDR2 SVGAGI.

The chain joins TRBV7-3 to TRBJ2-7, with 7 bases aligning to TRBD2. The V gene's germline CDR1 is SGHTA and CDR2 FQGTGA. The CDR3 totals 15 residues. Trimming cost V 1 base and J 1 base; bases outside gene matches: 4. CDR3 DNA: TGTGCCAGCAGCTTAATGGGAGGGGCTTCCTACGAGCAGTACTTC. This encodes CASSLMGGASYEQYF.

There are a few counts of this clone. This chain links TRBV29-1 with TRBJ1-2; no reliable D call. Per the germline V gene, CDR1 is SQVTM and CDR2 is ANQGSEA. V lost 1 base, J lost 2 bases, and 8 bases lay in between. This CDR3 comprises 13 residues. In nucleotides, the CDR3 is TGCAGCGTTGAAGGGGGAATGAACTATGGCTACACCTTC. Residues: CSVEGGMNYGYTF.

The chain uses TRBV30 and TRBJ2-7; D gene ambiguous. Germline V gene sequence: CDR1 GTSNPN, CDR2 SVGIG (reference sequence). Trimming shortened V by 4 bases and J by 8 bases, and 24 bases separated the two germline ends. The CDR3 contains 15 residues. DNA of the CDR3: TGTGCCTGGAATCGGAGCCCGGTGGCCAAGAATCAGCAGTACTTC. Protein product: CAWNRSPVAKNQQYF.